This T cell receptor beta chain was sequenced in a study of T cells expressing NK-cell markers. The CDR3 contains 13 residues. TCRdb re-called the 5' RACE reads and gives one entry per CDR3 protein, without DNA. This sample's clone table lists hundreds of thousands of distinct CDR3 sequences. The rearrangement uses TRBV1 and TRBJ2-3. TRBV1 has pseudogene status. This TCR was sampled from a man aged 18 to 69 in good health. The material sequenced was blood T cells: a sorted CD56 or NKG2C T cell subset, CD4+ or CD8+ T cells, or bulk PBMC T cells (not recorded which). This CDR3 reads CTSSQQVGDTQYF.